This TCR beta chain is drawn from a study of T cells after yellow fever vaccination. TCRdb itself ran the 5' RACE reads through MiXCR, one entry per CDR3 protein. The sample has roughly 45,000 distinct CDR3 sequences, about 6.8% seen once. CDR1 is SGHNT, CDR2 YYREEE, per germline (reference sequence). The CDR3 totals 14 residues. V lost 1 base and J lost 4, with 10 bases in between. Findings and limits, study-wide: There was a small share of clonotypes that showed up in both the CD4 and CD8 compartments. The presence of abundant clonotypes contaminating from the bulk population was possible in FACS-sorted repertoires.

This clonotype came up many times. The source of this sequence is a man aged 25-45 years who received the YFV17D yellow fever vaccine. The V and J genes are TRBV5-4 and TRBJ2-3; D possibly corresponds to TRBD1 (6 bases). Source: CD8+ T cells not binding an NS4B(214-222) dextramer, sorted from PBMCs, taken 45 days after the yellow fever booster vaccination. The CDR3, as DNA: TGTGCCAGCAGCTTGCAGGGGCGGGCAGATACGCAGTATTTT. This gives the protein CASSLQGRADTQYF.